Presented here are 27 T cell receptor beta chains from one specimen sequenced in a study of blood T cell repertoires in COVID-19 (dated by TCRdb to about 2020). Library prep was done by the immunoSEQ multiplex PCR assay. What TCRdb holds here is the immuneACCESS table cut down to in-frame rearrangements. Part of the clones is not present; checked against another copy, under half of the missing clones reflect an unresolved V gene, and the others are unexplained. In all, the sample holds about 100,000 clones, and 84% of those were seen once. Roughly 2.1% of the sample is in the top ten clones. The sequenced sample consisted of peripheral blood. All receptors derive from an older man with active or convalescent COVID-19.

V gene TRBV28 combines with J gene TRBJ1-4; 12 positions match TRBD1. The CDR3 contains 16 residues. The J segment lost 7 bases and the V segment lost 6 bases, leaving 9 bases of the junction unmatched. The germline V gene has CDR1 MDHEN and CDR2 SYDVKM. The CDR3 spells CASSPPGQGAGEKLFF. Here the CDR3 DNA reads TGTGCCAGCAGCCCTCCGGGACAGGGGGCGGGTGAAAAACTGTTTTTT. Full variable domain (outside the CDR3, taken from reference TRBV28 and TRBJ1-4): DVKVTQSSRYLVKRTGEKVFLECVQDMDHENMFWYRQDPGLGLRLIYFSYDVKMKEKGDIPEGYSVSREKKERFSLILESASTNQTSMYLCASSPPGQGAGEKLFFGSGTQLSVL.

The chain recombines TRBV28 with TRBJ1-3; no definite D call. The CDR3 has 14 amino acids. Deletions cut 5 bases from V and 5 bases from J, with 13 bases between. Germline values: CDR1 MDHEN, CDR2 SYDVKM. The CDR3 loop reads CASSVTSPRNTIYF. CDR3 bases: TGTGCCAGCAGTGTAACAAGTCCGCGAAACACCATATATTTT. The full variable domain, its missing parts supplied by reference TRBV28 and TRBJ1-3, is DVKVTQSSRYLVKRTGEKVFLECVQDMDHENMFWYRQDPGLGLRLIYFSYDVKMKEKGDIPEGYSVSREKKERFSLILESASTNQTSMYLCASSVTSPRNTIYFGEGSWLTVV.

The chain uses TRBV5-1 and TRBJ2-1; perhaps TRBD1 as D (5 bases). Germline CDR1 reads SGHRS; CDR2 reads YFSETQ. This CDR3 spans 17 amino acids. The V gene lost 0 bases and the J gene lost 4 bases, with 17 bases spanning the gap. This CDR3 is CASSLVSRQGIYNEQFF. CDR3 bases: TGCGCCAGCAGCTTGGTGTCTCGGCAGGGTATTTACAATGAGCAGTTCTTC.

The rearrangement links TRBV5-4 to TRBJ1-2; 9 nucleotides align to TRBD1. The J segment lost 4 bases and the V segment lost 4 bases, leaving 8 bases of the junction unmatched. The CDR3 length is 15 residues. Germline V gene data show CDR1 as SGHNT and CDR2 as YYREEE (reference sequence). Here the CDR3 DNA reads TGTGCCAGCAGCGACCCGGGACAGGGAAGCTATGGCTACACCTTC. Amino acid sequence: CASSDPGQGSYGYTF.

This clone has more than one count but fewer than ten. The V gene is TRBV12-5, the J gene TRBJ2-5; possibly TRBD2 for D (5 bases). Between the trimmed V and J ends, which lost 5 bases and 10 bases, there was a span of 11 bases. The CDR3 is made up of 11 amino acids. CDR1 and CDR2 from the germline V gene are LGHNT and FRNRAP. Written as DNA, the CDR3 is TGTGCTAGTGGTCTCCGGGGAGACCAGTACTTC. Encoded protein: CASGLRGDQYF. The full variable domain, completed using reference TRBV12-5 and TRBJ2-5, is DARVTQTPRHKVTEMGQEVTMRCQPILGHNTVFWYRQTMMQGLELLAYFRNRAPLDDSGMPKDRFSAEMPDATLATLKIQPSEPRDSAVYFCASGLRGDQYFGPGTRLLVL.

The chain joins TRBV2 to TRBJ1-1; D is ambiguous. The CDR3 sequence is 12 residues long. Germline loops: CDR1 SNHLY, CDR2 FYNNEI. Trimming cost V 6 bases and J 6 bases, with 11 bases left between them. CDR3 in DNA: TGTGCCAGCAGCGGGTCCTCCCCTGAAGCTTTCTTT. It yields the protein CASSGSSPEAFF.

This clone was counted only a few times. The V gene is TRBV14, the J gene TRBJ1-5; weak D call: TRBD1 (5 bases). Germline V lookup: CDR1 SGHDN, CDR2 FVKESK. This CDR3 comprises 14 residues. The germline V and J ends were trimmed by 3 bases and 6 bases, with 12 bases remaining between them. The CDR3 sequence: CASSQAGTGQPQHF. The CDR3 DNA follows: TGTGCCAGCAGCCAGGCCGGGACTGGTCAGCCCCAGCATTTT.

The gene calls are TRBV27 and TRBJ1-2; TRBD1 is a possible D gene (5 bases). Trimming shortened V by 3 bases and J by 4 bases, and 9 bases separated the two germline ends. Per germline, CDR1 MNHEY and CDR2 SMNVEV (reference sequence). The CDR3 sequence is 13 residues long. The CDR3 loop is CASSFRAFYGYTF. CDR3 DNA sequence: TGTGCCAGCAGTTTCAGGGCTTTCTATGGCTACACCTTC.

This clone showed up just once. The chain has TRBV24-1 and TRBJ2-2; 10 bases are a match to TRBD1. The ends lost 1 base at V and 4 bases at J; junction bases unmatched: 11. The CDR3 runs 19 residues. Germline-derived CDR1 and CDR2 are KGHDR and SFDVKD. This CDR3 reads CATSDFLPTGGTSTGELFF. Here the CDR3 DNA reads TGTGCCACCAGTGATTTCCTACCGACAGGGGGCACGAGCACCGGGGAGCTGTTTTTT.

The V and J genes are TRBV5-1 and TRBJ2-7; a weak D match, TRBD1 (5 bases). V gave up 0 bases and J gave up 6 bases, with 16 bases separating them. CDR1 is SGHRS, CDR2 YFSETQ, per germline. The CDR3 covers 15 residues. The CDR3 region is CASSLGRVAQGEQYF. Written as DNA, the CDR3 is TGCGCCAGCAGCTTGGGCAGGGTGGCTCAAGGCGAGCAGTACTTC.

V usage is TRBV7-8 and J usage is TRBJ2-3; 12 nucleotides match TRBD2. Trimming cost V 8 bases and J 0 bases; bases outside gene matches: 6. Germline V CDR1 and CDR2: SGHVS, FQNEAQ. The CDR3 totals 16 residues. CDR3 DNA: TGTGCCAGCGTCGGACTAGCGGGGAGAAGCACAGATACGCAGTATTTT. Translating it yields CASVGLAGRSTDTQYF.

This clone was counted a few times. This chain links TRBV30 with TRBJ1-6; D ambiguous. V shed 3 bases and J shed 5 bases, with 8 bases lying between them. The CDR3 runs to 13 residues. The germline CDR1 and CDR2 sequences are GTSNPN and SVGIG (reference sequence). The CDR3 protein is CAWRFSNNSPLHF. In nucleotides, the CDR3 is TGTGCCTGGAGATTTAGCAATAATTCACCCCTCCACTTT.

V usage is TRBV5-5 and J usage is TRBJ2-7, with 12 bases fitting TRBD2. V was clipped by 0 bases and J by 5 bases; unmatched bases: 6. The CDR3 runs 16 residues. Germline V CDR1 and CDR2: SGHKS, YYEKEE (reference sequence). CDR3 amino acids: CASSLAASGGANEQYF. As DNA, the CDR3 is TGTGCCAGCAGCTTGGCAGCTAGCGGGGGGGCTAACGAGCAGTACTTC.

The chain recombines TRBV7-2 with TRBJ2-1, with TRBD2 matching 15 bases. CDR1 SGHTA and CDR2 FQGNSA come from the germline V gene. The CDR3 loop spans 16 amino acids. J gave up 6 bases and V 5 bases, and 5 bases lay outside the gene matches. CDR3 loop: CASSPGTSGGRNEQFF. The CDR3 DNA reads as TGTGCCAGCAGCCCCGGGACTAGCGGGGGGCGCAATGAGCAGTTCTTC.

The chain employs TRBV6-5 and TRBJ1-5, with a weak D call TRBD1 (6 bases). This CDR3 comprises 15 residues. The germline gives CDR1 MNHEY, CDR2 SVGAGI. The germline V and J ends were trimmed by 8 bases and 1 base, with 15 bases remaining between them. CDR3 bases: TGTGCCAGCGGTAGTCGGGGGGCAAGCAATCAGCCCCAGCATTTT. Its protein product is CASGSRGASNQPQHF.

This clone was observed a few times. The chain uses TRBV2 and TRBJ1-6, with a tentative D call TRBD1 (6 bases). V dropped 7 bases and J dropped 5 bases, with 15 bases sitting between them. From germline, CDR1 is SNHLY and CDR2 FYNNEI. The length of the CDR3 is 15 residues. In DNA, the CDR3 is TGTGCCAGCAACAACCAGGGGATGAATAATTCACCCCTCCACTTT. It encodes CASNNQGMNNSPLHF. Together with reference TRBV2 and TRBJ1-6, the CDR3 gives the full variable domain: EPEVTQTPSHQVTQMGQEVILRCVPISNHLYFYWYRQILGQKVEFLVSFYNNEISEKSEIFDDQFSVERPDGSNFTLKIRSTKLEDSAMYFCASNNQGMNNSPLHFGNGTRLTVT.

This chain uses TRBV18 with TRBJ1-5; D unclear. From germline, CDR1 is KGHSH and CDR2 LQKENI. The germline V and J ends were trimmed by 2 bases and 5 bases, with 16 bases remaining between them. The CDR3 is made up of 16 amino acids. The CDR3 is CASSPKRGDGDQPQHF. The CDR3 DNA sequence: TGTGCCAGCTCACCAAAGCGGGGTGACGGGGATCAGCCCCAGCATTTT.

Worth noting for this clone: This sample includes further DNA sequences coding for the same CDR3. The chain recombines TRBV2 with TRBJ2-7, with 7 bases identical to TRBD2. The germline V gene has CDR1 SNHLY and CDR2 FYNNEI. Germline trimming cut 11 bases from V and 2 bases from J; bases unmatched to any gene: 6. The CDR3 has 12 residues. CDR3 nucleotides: TGTGCCTCGAGGGGAGGGGCCTACGAGCAGTACTTC. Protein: CASRGGAYEQYF. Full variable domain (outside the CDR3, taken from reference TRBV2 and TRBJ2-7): EPEVTQTPSHQVTQMGQEVILRCVPISNHLYFYWYRQILGQKVEFLVSFYNNEISEKSEIFDDQFSVERPDGSNFTLKIRSTKLEDSAMYFCASRGGAYEQYFGPGTRLTVT.

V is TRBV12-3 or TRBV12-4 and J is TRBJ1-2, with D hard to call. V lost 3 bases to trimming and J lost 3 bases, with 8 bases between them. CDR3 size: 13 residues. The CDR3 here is CASSLGSYYGYTF. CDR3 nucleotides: TGTGCCAGCAGTTTGGGGAGCTACTATGGCTACACCTTC.

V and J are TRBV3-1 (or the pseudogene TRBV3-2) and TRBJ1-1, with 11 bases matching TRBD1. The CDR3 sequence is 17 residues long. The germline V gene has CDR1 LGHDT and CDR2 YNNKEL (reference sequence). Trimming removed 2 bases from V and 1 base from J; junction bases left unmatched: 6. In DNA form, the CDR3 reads TGTGCCAGCAGCCAACCCCGGACAGGGGGCGAGAACACTGAAGCTTTCTTT. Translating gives CASSQPRTGGENTEAFF.

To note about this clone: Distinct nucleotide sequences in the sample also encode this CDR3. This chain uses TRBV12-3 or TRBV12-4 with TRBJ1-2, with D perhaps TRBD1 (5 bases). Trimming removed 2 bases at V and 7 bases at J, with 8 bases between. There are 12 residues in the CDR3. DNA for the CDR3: TGTGCCAGCAGTTTACAGGGAGGTGGCTACACCTTC. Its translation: CASSLQGGGYTF.

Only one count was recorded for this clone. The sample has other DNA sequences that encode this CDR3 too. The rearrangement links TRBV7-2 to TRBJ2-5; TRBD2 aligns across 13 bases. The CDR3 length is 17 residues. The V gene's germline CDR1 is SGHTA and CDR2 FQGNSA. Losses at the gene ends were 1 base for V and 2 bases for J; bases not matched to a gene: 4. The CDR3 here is CASSLGTSGGTQETQYF. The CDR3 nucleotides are TGTGCCAGCAGCTTAGGGACTAGCGGGGGCACACAAGAGACCCAGTACTTC.

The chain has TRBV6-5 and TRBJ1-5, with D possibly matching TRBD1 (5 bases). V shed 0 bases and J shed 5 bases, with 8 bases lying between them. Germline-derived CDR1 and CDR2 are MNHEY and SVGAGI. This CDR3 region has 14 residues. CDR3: CASSYSQTDQPQHF. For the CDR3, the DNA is TGTGCCAGCAGTTACTCCCAGACAGATCAGCCCCAGCATTTT.

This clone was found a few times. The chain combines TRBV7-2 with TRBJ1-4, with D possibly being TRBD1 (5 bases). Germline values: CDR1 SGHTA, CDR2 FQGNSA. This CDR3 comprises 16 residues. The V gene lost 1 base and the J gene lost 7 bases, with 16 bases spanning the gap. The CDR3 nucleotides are TGTGCCAGCAGCTTAGGGTCGGGGGGAAGGGCTGAAAAACTGTTTTTT. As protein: CASSLGSGGRAEKLFF.

The CDR3 nucleotides are TGTGCCTCAAGGACAGGCATGAACACTGAAGCTTTCTTT. Translation: CASRTGMNTEAFF. The chain combines TRBV30 with TRBJ1-1, with 7 bases that match TRBD1. V was clipped by 7 bases and J by 0 bases; unmatched bases: 5. The CDR3 is 13 residues long. In germline, CDR1 is GTSNPN, CDR2 SVGIG (reference sequence). Full variable domain (missing parts from reference TRBV30 and TRBJ1-1): SQTIHQWPATLVQPVGSPLSLECTVEGTSNPNLYWYRQAAGRGLQLLFYSVGIGQISSEVPQNLSASRPQDRQFILSSKKLLLSDSGFYLCASRTGMNTEAFFGQGTRLTVV.

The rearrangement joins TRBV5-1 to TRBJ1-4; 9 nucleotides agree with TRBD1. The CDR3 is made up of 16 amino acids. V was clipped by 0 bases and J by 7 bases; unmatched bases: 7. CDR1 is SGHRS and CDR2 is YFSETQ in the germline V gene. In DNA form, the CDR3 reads TGCGCCAGCAGCTTGGGCCCTGGGACAGGGAGTGAAAAACTGTTTTTT. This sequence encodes CASSLGPGTGSEKLFF.

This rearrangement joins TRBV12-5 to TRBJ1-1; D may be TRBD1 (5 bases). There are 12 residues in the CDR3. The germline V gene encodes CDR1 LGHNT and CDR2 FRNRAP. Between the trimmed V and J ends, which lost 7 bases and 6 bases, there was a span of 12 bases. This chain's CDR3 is CASAEGLSEAFF. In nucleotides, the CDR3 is TGTGCTAGTGCCGAGGGACTTTCTGAAGCTTTCTTT.